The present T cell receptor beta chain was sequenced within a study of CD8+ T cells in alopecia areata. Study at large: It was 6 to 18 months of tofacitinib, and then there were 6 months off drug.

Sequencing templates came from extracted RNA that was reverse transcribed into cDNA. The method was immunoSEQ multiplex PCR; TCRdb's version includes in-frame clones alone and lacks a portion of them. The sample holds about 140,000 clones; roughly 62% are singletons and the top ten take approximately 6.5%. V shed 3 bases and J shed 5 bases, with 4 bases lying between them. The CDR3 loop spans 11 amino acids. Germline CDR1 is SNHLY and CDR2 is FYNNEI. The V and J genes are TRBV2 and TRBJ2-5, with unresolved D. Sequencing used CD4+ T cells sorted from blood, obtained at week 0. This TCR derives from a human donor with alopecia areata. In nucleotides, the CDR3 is TGTGCCAGCAGTGAGTTTGAGACCCAGTACTTC. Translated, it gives CASSEFETQYF.